A single sample gave rise to the 3 T cell receptor beta chains below, sequenced in a study of identical twins. TCRdb independently ran MiXCR on the 5' RACE reads; one entry per CDR3 protein. The profile shows approximately 210,000 distinct CDR3 sequences, less than 9.5% of them singletons. The specimen was memory (CD45RO+) T cells sorted from blood. Every receptor here comes from a woman aged 18-30 years in good health.

This clonotype was recorded many times. The chain combines TRBV27 with TRBJ2-1; 7 nucleotides line up with TRBD2. Losses at the gene ends were 5 bases for V and 6 bases for J; bases not matched to a gene: 13. This CDR3 spans 16 amino acids. Germline CDR1 is MNHEY and CDR2 is SMNVEV (reference sequence). The CDR3, as DNA: TGTGCCAGCAGTCACACTAGCGCCTTAACTGTCAATGAGCAGTTCTTC. It yields the protein CASSHTSALTVNEQFF.

The chain uses TRBV4-1 and TRBJ2-4; no clear D. CDR1 and CDR2 (germline): MGHRA, YSYEKL. V was clipped by 2 bases and J by 0 bases, with 5 bases between them. CDR3 length equals 14 residues. The CDR3 region has the DNA TGCGCCAGCAGCCAACCCCTAGCCAAAAACATTCAGTACTTC. Protein: CASSQPLAKNIQYF.

In its sample, this clonotype was seen a few times. This chain connects TRBV6-1 to TRBJ2-7; D may be TRBD1 (6 bases). The CDR3 has 14 residues. CDR1 is MNHNS, CDR2 SASEGT, per germline. Trimming took off 0 bases at V and 2 bases at J, with 8 bases between the two ends. CDR3 DNA: TGTGCCAGCAGTGAAGCGCAGGGGACCTACGAGCAGTACTTC. Its protein product is CASSEAQGTYEQYF.